This T cell receptor beta chain was identified during a study of vaccination effects on CD4 cells after COVID-19. About the study: Early and late post-vaccination sampling was undertaken in a cohort of a few convalescent patients. General study points: Spike-reactive clones present post-vaccine in convalescents were predominantly new vaccine-induced clones. The authors studied few convalescent patients and collected no early post-infection timepoints.

CD4+ T cell isolation took place after 10 days of culture. A PCR test confirmed that the person had SARS-CoV-2 infection between March and December 2020. Two-dose vaccination with either BNT162b2 or mRNA-1273 was given to the participants. Half-medium exchanges with IL-2 medium took place on days 3 and 7. The CDR3 sequence is 14 residues long. From germline, CDR1 is SGHDT and CDR2 YYEEEE. With 2 bases removed from V and 6 bases from J, the gap between germline ends came to 9 bases. Assay used: immunoSEQ multiplex PCR; TCRdb lists only in-frame clones, some missing. This table has roughly 30,000 clones, about 75% appearing once. To note about this clone: Its specificity is unknown.

The rearrangement links TRBV5-6 to TRBJ1-6; possibly TRBD1 for D (5 bases). The clonotype was recovered from a human donor who had a prior SARS-CoV-2 infection. This sample comprised CD4+ T cells from PBMCs cultured without peptide, obtained after COVID-19 vaccination. The CDR3 DNA reads TGTGCCAGCAGCTTACCGGGACCTAATTCACCCCTCCACTTT. Amino acids: CASSLPGPNSPLHF.